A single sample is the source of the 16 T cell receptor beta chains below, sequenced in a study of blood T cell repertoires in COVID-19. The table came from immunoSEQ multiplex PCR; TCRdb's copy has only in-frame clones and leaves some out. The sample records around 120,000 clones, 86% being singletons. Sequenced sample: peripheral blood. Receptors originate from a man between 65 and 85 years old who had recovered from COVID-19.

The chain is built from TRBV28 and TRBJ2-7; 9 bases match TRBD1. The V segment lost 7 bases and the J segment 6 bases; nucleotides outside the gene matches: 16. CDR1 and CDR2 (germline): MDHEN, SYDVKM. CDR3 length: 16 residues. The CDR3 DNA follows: TGTGCCAGCACCGCCCCTTCGACAGGGGGGGATACCGAGCAGTACTTC. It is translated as CASTAPSTGGDTEQYF. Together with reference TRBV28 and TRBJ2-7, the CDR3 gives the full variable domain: DVKVTQSSRYLVKRTGEKVFLECVQDMDHENMFWYRQDPGLGLRLIYFSYDVKMKEKGDIPEGYSVSREKKERFSLILESASTNQTSMYLCASTAPSTGGDTEQYFGPGTRLTVT.

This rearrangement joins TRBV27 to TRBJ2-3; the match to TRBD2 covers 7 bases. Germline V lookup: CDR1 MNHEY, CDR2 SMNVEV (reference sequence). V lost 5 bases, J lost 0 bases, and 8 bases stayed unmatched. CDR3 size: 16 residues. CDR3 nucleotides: TGTGCCAGCAGTCATATAGCGGGCGCGAGCACAGATACGCAGTATTTT. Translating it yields CASSHIAGASTDTQYF.

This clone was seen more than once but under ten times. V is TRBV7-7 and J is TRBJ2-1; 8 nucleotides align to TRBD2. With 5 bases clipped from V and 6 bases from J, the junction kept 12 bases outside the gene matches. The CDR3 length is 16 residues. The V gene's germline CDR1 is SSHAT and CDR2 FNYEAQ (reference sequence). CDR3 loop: CASSPLTGGVANEQFF. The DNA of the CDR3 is TGTGCCAGCAGCCCCTTGACGGGGGGGGTGGCCAATGAGCAGTTCTTC.

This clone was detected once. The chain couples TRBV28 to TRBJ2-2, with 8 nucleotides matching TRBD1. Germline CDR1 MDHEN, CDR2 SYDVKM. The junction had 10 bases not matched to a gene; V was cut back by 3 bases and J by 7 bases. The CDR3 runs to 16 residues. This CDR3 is CASSFQGRGPSGELFF. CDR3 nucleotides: TGTGCCAGCAGTTTTCAAGGCAGGGGGCCTAGCGGGGAGCTGTTTTTT.

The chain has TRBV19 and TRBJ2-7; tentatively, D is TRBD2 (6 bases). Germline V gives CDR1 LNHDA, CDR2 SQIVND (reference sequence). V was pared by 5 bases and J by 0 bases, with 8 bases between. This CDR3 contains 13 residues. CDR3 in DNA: TGTGCCAGTAGTCGGGAGCGCTCCTACGAGCAGTACTTC. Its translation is CASSRERSYEQYF.

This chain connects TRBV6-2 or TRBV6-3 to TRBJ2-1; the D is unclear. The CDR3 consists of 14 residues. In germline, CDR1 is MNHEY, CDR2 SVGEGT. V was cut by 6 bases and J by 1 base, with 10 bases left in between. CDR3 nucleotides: TGTGCCAGCAGCCGCCCTCAGTCCTACAATGAGCAGTTCTTC. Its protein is CASSRPQSYNEQFF.

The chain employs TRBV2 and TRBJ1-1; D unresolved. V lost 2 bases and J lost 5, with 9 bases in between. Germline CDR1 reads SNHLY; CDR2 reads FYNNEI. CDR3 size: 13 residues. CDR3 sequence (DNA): TGTGCCAGCAGTGAATTCGCGGGGACTGAAGCTTTCTTT. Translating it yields CASSEFAGTEAFF.

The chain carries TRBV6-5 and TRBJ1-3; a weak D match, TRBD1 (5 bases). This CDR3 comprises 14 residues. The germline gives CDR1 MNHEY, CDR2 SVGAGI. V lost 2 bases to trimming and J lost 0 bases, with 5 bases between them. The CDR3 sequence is CASSYGASGNTIYF. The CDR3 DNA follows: TGTGCCAGCAGTTACGGGGCCTCTGGAAACACCATATATTTT.

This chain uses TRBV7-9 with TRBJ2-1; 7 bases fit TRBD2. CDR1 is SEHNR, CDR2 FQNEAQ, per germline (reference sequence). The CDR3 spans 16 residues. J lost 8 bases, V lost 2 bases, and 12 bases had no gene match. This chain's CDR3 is CASSLRARLAVDEQFF. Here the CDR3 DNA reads TGTGCCAGCAGCTTAAGGGCGCGGCTAGCGGTAGATGAGCAGTTCTTC.

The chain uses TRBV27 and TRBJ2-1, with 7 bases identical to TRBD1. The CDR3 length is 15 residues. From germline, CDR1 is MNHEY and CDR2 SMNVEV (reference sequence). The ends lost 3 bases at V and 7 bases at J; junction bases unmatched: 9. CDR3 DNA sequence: TGTGCCAGCAGTTTTCCGGGACAGAGGCGGAATGAGCAGTTCTTC. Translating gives CASSFPGQRRNEQFF.

The CDR3 loop is CASSPDPGSDTEAFF. The CDR3 DNA is TGTGCCAGCAGCCCCGACCCAGGGTCCGACACTGAAGCTTTCTTT. The rearrangement links TRBV5-4 to TRBJ1-1, with D possibly TRBD1 on 5 matching bases. Germline CDR1 and CDR2: SGHNT and YYREEE (reference sequence). The CDR3 has 15 amino acids. Trimming removed 4 bases at V and 3 bases at J, with 16 bases between.

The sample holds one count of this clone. The CDR3 loop is CASSTGTPQGSNEQFF. The CDR3 region has the DNA TGTGCCAGTAGTACAGGGACTCCCCAGGGTTCCAATGAGCAGTTCTTC. The rearrangement links TRBV19 to TRBJ2-1, with D perhaps matching TRBD2 (6 bases). CDR1 is LNHDA, CDR2 SQIVND, per germline (reference sequence). Trimming removed 4 bases from V and 6 bases from J, with 19 bases in between. CDR3 length equals 16 residues.

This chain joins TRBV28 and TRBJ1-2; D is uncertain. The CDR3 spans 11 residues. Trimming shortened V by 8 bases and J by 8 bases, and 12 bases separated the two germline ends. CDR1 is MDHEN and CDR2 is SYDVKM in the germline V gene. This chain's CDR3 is CASGPSHGYTF. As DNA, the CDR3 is TGTGCCAGCGGCCCTTCACACGGCTACACCTTC.

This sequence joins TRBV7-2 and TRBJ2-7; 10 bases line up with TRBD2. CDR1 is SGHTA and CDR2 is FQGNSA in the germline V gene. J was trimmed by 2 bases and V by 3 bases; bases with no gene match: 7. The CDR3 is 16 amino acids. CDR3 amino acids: CASSFVGLAETYEQYF. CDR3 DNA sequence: TGTGCCAGCAGCTTCGTTGGACTAGCGGAGACCTACGAGCAGTACTTC.

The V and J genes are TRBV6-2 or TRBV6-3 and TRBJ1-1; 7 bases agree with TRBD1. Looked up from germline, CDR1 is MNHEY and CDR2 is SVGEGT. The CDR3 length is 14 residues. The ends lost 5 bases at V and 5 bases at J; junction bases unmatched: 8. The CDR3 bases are TGTGCCAGCAGTACCCGGACAGGTAGAACTGAAGCTTTCTTT. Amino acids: CASSTRTGRTEAFF.

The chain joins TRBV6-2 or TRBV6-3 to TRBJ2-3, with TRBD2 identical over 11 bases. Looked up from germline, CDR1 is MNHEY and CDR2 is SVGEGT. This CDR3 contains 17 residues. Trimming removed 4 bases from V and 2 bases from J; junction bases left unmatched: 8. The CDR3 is CASSSARLAGLTDTQYF. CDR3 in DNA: TGTGCCAGCAGTTCCGCCCGACTAGCGGGGCTCACAGATACGCAGTATTTT.